In this sample, the clone carrying this TCR beta chain turned up once. Its specificity is unknown. Trimming left V 0 bases short and J 6 bases short, with 14 bases between. Germline V gene data show CDR1 as LGHDT and CDR2 as YNNKEL (reference sequence). This CDR3 has 16 amino acids. This specimen belongs to a study of T cell responses to AZD1222 COVID-19 vaccine. In the study overall: Both about-4-week and about-12-week second-dose recipients were combined.

Study results and caveats: Baseline serology detected seropositivity in only five to seven AZD1222 recipients. Repertoires were obtained only post-peak T cell response. Unmutated variant regions are reportedly targeted by nearly half of spike-specific TCRs.

Sequenced by immunoSEQ multiplex PCR; TCRdb stores in-frame clones only, minus some. The table records 150,000 to 200,000 clones, about 92% of them present only once. The material sequenced was peripheral blood, taken on day 0 of AZD1222 vaccination. This chain uses TRBV3-1 (or the pseudogene TRBV3-2) with TRBJ1-4; TRBD1 is a possible D gene (5 bases). The receptor's source is an adult in good health. In DNA, the CDR3 is TGTGCCAGCAGCCAAGAGGCAGGGTTTGGGGATGAAAAACTGTTTTTT. Its translation: CASSQEAGFGDEKLFF.